The 30 T cell receptor beta chains listed next were all sequenced from one sample in a study of blood T cell repertoires in COVID-19. The repertoire was sequenced with immunoSEQ multiplex PCR; TCRdb's copy has only in-frame clones and lacks some. In the table there are about 70,000 clones, 85% to 90% of which are singletons. Sequencing was carried out using peripheral blood. Every receptor here comes from a man at least 80 years old with acute or convalescent COVID-19.

This chain uses TRBV7-6 with TRBJ1-2; the D gene is possibly TRBD1 (6 bases). Deletions cut 5 bases from V and 8 bases from J, with 15 bases between. Germline V gives CDR1 SGHVS, CDR2 FNYEAQ. The CDR3 totals 13 residues. In DNA form, the CDR3 reads TGTGCCAGCAGCACACAGGGAGATAGGGGCTACACCTTC. Translated: CASSTQGDRGYTF.

The chain has TRBV5-1 and TRBJ2-3; 7 bases fit TRBD1. V trimming: 0 bases; J trimming: 5 bases; junction bases outside the gene matches: 6. Germline V lookup: CDR1 SGHRS, CDR2 YFSETQ. The CDR3 has 15 residues. The CDR3 DNA follows: TGCGCCAGCAGCTTGGAAGGGGGCCCGGTAGATACGCAGTATTTT. Encoded protein: CASSLEGGPVDTQYF.

The chain has TRBV27 and TRBJ2-3; 10 nucleotides agree with TRBD2. Germline CDR1 MNHEY, CDR2 SMNVEV (reference sequence). Trimming cost V 8 bases and J 5 bases; bases outside gene matches: 4. The CDR3 length is 13 residues. The CDR3 is CASRTSGRDTQYF. The CDR3 DNA reads TGTGCCAGCCGGACTAGCGGCCGAGATACGCAGTATTTT.

This sequence joins TRBV7-3 and TRBJ2-7, with TRBD1 matching over 8 bases. V lost 2 bases, J lost 5 bases, and 5 bases stayed unmatched. The germline V gene encodes CDR1 SGHTA and CDR2 FQGTGA. The CDR3 sequence is 14 residues long. CDR3 in DNA: TGTGCCAGCAGCTTACAGGGGGCTAGAAACGAGCAGTACTTC. As protein: CASSLQGARNEQYF.

This chain joins TRBV5-1 and TRBJ1-1; TRBD1 is a possible D gene (5 bases). V gave up 0 bases and J gave up 1 base, with 7 bases separating them. This CDR3 is 14 amino acids long. Germline CDR1 SGHRS, CDR2 YFSETQ. CDR3 in amino acids: CASSLVQENTEAFF. The CDR3 nucleotides are TGCGCCAGCAGCTTGGTACAGGAGAACACTGAAGCTTTCTTT.

This clone was seen a handful of times. At one of its ends the junction is not consistent with the germline gene, which may arise from a read error. This chain links TRBV19 with TRBJ1-4; possible D gene TRBD1, 5 bases. Germline values: CDR1 LNHDA, CDR2 SQIVND (reference sequence). This CDR3 region has 17 residues. In DNA form, the CDR3 reads TGTGCCAGTAGTATAGATGGGGCGACCGTCGTGAATGGAAAACTGTTTTTT. Encoded protein: CASSIDGATVVNGKLFF. The variable domain in full, with the rest retrieved from reference TRBV19 and TRBJ1-4, is DGGITQSPKYLFRKEGQNVTLSCEQNLNHDAMYWYRQDPGQGLRLIYYSQIVNDFQKGDIAEGYSVSREKKESFPLTVTSAQKNPTAFYLCASSIDGATVVNGKLFFGSGTQLSVL.

This clone has only one observation. This chain uses TRBV19 with TRBJ1-5; possible D gene TRBD1, 6 bases. Germline V gene lookup returns CDR1 LNHDA and CDR2 SQIVND (reference sequence). Trimming removed 7 bases at V and 2 bases at J, with 24 bases between. The CDR3 runs 18 residues. The CDR3 bases are TGTGCCAGTATCCCCCGGGATGTGTGGGGGCGAGGCAATCAGCCCCAGCATTTT. Protein: CASIPRDVWGRGNQPQHF. Combining the CDR3 with reference TRBV19 and TRBJ1-5 gives the whole variable domain DGGITQSPKYLFRKEGQNVTLSCEQNLNHDAMYWYRQDPGQGLRLIYYSQIVNDFQKGDIAEGYSVSREKKESFPLTVTSAQKNPTAFYLCASIPRDVWGRGNQPQHFGDGTRLSIL.

J is TRBJ2-2 and V is TRBV7-2; possibly TRBD2 for D (5 bases). This CDR3 contains 16 residues. V was shortened by 5 bases and J by 0 bases, with 13 bases between the two germline ends. Per the germline V gene, CDR1 is SGHTA and CDR2 is FQGNSA. CDR3 protein: CASSPNAGTNTGELFF. CDR3 nucleotide sequence: TGTGCCAGCAGCCCCAACGCGGGTACGAACACCGGGGAGCTGTTTTTT.

The chain couples TRBV11-2 to TRBJ1-1; the D gene is possibly TRBD1 (5 bases). The ends were cut back, 8 bases at V and 6 bases at J, with 16 bases in the middle. This CDR3 spans 13 amino acids. Per the germline V gene, CDR1 is SGHAT and CDR2 is FQNNGV. This CDR3 is CASLRLGRAEAFF. CDR3 bases: TGTGCCAGCCTCCGACTGGGGCGCGCTGAAGCTTTCTTT.

This rearrangement joins TRBV5-6 to TRBJ1-4; 11 bases line up with TRBD1. The CDR3 has 16 residues. V was pared by 3 bases and J by 7 bases, with 8 bases of the junction left unmatched. Germline CDR1 and CDR2: SGHDT and YYEEEE. CDR3 nucleotide sequence: TGTGCCAGCAGCTCGCTAGGGACAGGGGGAGTTGAAAAACTGTTTTTT. Translation gives CASSSLGTGGVEKLFF.

This sequence joins TRBV6-5 and TRBJ1-2; tentative D call: TRBD1 (5 bases). The CDR3 spans 15 residues. Deletions cut 4 bases from V and 7 bases from J, with 19 bases between. Germline CDR1 MNHEY, CDR2 SVGAGI. As DNA, the CDR3 is TGTGCCAGCAGTTCTCTTGAAGGCAGGGCCCGTGGCTACACCTTC. It is translated as CASSSLEGRARGYTF.

This chain uses TRBV5-1 with TRBJ2-5; 7 nucleotides match TRBD1. V trimming: 4 bases; J trimming: 5 bases; junction bases outside the gene matches: 5. Germline V gene data show CDR1 as SGHRS and CDR2 as YFSETQ. The length of the CDR3 is 13 residues. In DNA form, the CDR3 reads TGCGCCAGCAGCCCAGGGGGTAGGGAGACCCAGTACTTC. Amino acid sequence: CASSPGGRETQYF. The whole variable domain, filled in from reference TRBV5-1 and TRBJ2-5, reads KAGVTQTPRYLIKTRGQQVTLSCSPISGHRSVSWYQQTPGQGLQFLFEYFSETQRNKGNFPGRFSGRQFSNSRSEMNVSTLELGDSALYLCASSPGGRETQYFGPGTRLLVL.

The V and J genes are TRBV2 and TRBJ1-4; TRBD1 agrees at 9 bases. Germline V lookup: CDR1 SNHLY, CDR2 FYNNEI. The length of the CDR3 is 15 residues. V shed 4 bases and J 8 bases; nucleotides not matched to a gene: 8. The CDR3 region is CASSAQQGAGEKLFF. In nucleotides, the CDR3 is TGTGCCAGCAGTGCTCAACAGGGGGCCGGGGAAAAACTGTTTTTT.

V is TRBV10-3 and J is TRBJ1-1; D might be TRBD1 (5 bases). There are 14 residues in the CDR3. Trimming removed 6 bases at V and 3 bases at J, with 14 bases between. Germline loops: CDR1 ENHRY, CDR2 SYGVKD. CDR3 protein: CAISSSGKDTEAFF. The CDR3 DNA is TGTGCCATCAGCAGCTCAGGGAAGGACACTGAAGCTTTCTTT.

This sequence joins TRBV5-8 and TRBJ2-1, with 14 bases matching TRBD2. The CDR3 is 17 amino acids. Germline values: CDR1 SGHTS, CDR2 YDEGEE. Trimming cost V 2 bases and J 4 bases; bases outside gene matches: 5. The CDR3 DNA follows: TGTGCCAGCAGCTTAACGACTAGCGGGGGGGCTTACAATGAGCAGTTCTTC. Amino acid sequence: CASSLTTSGGAYNEQFF.

The chain has TRBV4-2 and TRBJ1-4, with 9 bases that match TRBD1. J gave up 8 bases and V 2 bases, and 3 bases lay outside the gene matches. This CDR3 is 14 amino acids long. The germline gives CDR1 LGHNA, CDR2 YNFKEQ. CDR3 nucleotide sequence: TGTGCCAGCAGCCAACTAACAGGGGGCGAAAAACTGTTTTTT. Translation: CASSQLTGGEKLFF.

The chain combines TRBV18 with TRBJ2-3; D is perhaps TRBD1 (6 bases). Germline assignment: CDR1 KGHSH and CDR2 LQKENI. V was cut by 4 bases and J by 3 bases, with 17 bases left in between. This CDR3 comprises 16 residues. The CDR3 reads CASSLSQGGKTDTQYF. In nucleotides, the CDR3 is TGTGCCAGCTCACTATCACAGGGTGGGAAAACAGATACGCAGTATTTT.

The chain carries TRBV7-3 and TRBJ2-3, with a possible D match to TRBD1 (6 bases). The CDR3 totals 15 residues. Germline V lookup: CDR1 SGHTA, CDR2 FQGTGA. V shed 1 base and J shed 2 bases, with 10 bases lying between them. Here the CDR3 reads CASSLRGGSTDTQYF. CDR3 coding DNA: TGTGCCAGCAGCTTAAGAGGGGGATCCACAGATACGCAGTATTTT.

The genes are TRBV7-2 and TRBJ2-1; 8 positions match TRBD1. J was trimmed by 5 bases and V by 8 bases; bases with no gene match: 5. Germline values: CDR1 SGHTA, CDR2 FQGNSA. This CDR3 has 13 residues. CDR3 DNA sequence: TGTGCCAGCCGCCTGACAGGGGACAATGAGCAGTTCTTC. Its translation: CASRLTGDNEQFF.

V usage is TRBV5-1 and J usage is TRBJ1-4; no clear D. V lost 0 bases and J lost 0, with 12 bases in between. The V gene's germline CDR1 is SGHRS and CDR2 YFSETQ. The CDR3 runs to 17 residues. The CDR3 loop reads CASSLGVEAATNEKLFF. CDR3 DNA sequence: TGCGCCAGCAGCTTGGGGGTAGAGGCCGCAACTAATGAAAAACTGTTTTTT.

This chain connects TRBV25-1 to TRBJ2-7; TRBD1 is a possible D gene (6 bases). Germline V CDR1 and CDR2: MGHDK, SYGVNS. V was shortened by 11 bases and J by 2 bases, with 25 bases between the two germline ends. The CDR3 runs 16 residues. This CDR3 reads CALNRARLHGTYEQYF. In DNA, the CDR3 is TGTGCCTTAAACAGGGCCCGACTTCACGGGACCTACGAGCAGTACTTC.

In this sample, this clone turned up once. CDR3 amino acids: CASRAGGDSLLHSSYEQYF. DNA for the CDR3: TGTGCCAGTCGGGCAGGGGGCGATTCGCTACTTCATTCCTCCTACGAGCAGTACTTC. V usage is TRBV19 and J usage is TRBJ2-7, with 8 bases matching TRBD1. Germline V gene sequence: CDR1 LNHDA, CDR2 SQIVND (reference sequence). With 8 bases clipped from V and 0 bases from J, the junction kept 21 bases outside the gene matches. This CDR3 has 19 amino acids. Filled out from reference TRBV19 and TRBJ2-7, the complete variable domain reads DGGITQSPKYLFRKEGQNVTLSCEQNLNHDAMYWYRQDPGQGLRLIYYSQIVNDFQKGDIAEGYSVSREKKESFPLTVTSAQKNPTAFYLCASRAGGDSLLHSSYEQYFGPGTRLTVT.

The rearrangement links TRBV6-2 or TRBV6-3 to TRBJ2-1; 9 bases match TRBD2. The CDR3 is 15 amino acids. Germline values: CDR1 MNHEY, CDR2 SVGEGT. Unmatched junction bases numbered 1, after V lost 3 bases and J lost 1 base. CDR3 in amino acids: CASSYAGGSYNEQFF. The CDR3 DNA is TGTGCCAGCAGTTATGCGGGGGGGTCCTACAATGAGCAGTTCTTC.

The chain couples TRBV10-1 to TRBJ2-1; 7 bases are shared with TRBD2. The CDR3 runs to 16 residues. V trimming: 2 bases; J trimming: 7 bases; junction bases outside the gene matches: 11. The germline CDR1 and CDR2 sequences are WNHNN and SYGVQD (reference sequence). CDR3 bases: TGCGCCAGCAGTGAGCGGGGGTACAGCGGGATTAATGAGCAGTTCTTC. This encodes CASSERGYSGINEQFF.

The V and J genes are TRBV24-1 and TRBJ2-2; no clear D gene. Trimming removed 4 bases from V and 5 bases from J, with 16 bases in between. This CDR3 has 16 residues. The germline CDR1 and CDR2 sequences are KGHDR and SFDVKD. The CDR3 DNA reads TGTGCCACCAGTGACCACGGCAGGTACTTTACCGGGGAGCTGTTTTTT. Its protein is CATSDHGRYFTGELFF.

The genes are TRBV5-6 and TRBJ1-5; D is ambiguous. The CDR3 covers 14 residues. V lost 4 bases and J 8 bases, leaving 16 bases between the germline ends. CDR1 is SGHDT and CDR2 is YYEEEE in the germline V gene. The CDR3 here is CASSTERAGEPQHF. The CDR3 DNA reads TGTGCCAGCAGCACGGAGCGGGCCGGGGAGCCCCAGCATTTT.

This clone was detected a few times. The rearrangement uses TRBV6-5 and TRBJ1-2, with no clear D. The ends were cut back, 5 bases at V and 8 bases at J, with 18 bases in the middle. The CDR3 is made up of 14 amino acids. CDR1 is MNHEY, CDR2 SVGAGI, per germline. The chain's CDR3 is CASSRSSANKGYTF. Written as DNA, the CDR3 is TGTGCCAGCAGTCGCTCCAGCGCTAACAAAGGCTACACCTTC.

This rearrangement joins TRBV7-2 to TRBJ2-7; the D is unclear. The CDR3 runs 16 residues. Germline V gene sequence: CDR1 SGHTA, CDR2 FQGNSA. Trimming removed 1 base from V and 1 base from J, with 14 bases in between. The DNA of the CDR3 is TGTGCCAGCAGCTTAGTAACAACCATTAATTCCTACGAGCAGTACTTC. Amino acid sequence: CASSLVTTINSYEQYF.

The gene calls are TRBV5-6 and TRBJ2-7; 9 bases map to TRBD2. The V gene end was trimmed by 4 bases and the J gene end by 5 bases; junction bases not matched to a gene: 10. This CDR3 comprises 15 residues. CDR1 and CDR2 (germline): SGHDT, YYEEEE. The CDR3 protein is CASSRRREGPDEQYF. CDR3 coding DNA: TGTGCCAGCAGCCGAAGGCGGGAGGGTCCTGACGAGCAGTACTTC.

The rearrangement uses TRBV11-2 and TRBJ1-4, with D perhaps TRBD1 (5 bases). CDR3 length equals 14 residues. Per the germline V gene, CDR1 is SGHAT and CDR2 is FQNNGV. V lost 2 bases to trimming and J lost 8 bases, with 12 bases between them. The CDR3 DNA follows: TGTGCCAGCAGCTTACGGGGGGATGGGGAAAAACTGTTTTTT. Residues: CASSLRGDGEKLFF.